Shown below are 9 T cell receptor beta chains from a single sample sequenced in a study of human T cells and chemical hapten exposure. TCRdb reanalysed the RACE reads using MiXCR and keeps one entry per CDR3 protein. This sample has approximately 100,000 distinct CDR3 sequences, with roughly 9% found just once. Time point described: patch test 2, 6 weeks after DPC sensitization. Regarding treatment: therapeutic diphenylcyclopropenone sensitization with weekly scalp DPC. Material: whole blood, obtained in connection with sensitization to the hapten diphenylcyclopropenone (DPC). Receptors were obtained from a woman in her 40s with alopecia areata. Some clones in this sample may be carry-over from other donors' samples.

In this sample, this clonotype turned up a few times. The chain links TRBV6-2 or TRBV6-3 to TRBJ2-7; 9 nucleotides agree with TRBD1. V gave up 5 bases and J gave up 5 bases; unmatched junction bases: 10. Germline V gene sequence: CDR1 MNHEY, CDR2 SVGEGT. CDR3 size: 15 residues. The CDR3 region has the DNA TGTGCCAGCAGTATTTGGACAGGGGCTTCTCACGAGCAGTACTTC. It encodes CASSIWTGASHEQYF.

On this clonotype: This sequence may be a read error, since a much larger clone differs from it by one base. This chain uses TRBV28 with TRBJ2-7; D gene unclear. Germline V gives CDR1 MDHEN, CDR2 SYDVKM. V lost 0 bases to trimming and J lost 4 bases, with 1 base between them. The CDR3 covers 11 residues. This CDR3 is CASSLWYEQYF. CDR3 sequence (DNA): TGTGCCAGCAGTTTATGGTACGAGCAGTACTTC.

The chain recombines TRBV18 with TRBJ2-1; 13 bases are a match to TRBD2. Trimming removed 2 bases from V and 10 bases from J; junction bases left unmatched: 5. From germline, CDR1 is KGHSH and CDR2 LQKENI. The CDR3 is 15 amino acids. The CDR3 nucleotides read TGTGCCAGCTCACCAGGACTAGCGGGGGCTAGGGAGCAGTTCTTC. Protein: CASSPGLAGAREQFF. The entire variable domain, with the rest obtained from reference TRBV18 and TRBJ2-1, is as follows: NAGVMQNPRHLVRRRGQEARLRCSPMKGHSHVYWYRQLPEEGLKFMVYLQKENIIDESGMPKERFSAEFPKEGPSILRIQQVVRGDSAAYFCASSPGLAGAREQFFGPGTRLTVL.

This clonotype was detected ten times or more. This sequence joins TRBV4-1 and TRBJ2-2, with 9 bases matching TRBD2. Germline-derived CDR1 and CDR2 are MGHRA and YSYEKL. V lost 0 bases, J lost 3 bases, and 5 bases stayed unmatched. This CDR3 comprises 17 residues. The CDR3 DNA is TGCGCCAGCAGCCAAGATCTGAGACTAGCGGACACCGGGGAGCTGTTTTTT. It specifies CASSQDLRLADTGELFF.

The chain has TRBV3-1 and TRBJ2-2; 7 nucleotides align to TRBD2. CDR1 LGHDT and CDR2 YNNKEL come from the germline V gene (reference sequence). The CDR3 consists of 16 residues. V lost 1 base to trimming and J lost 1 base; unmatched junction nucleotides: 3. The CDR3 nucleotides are TGTGCCAGCAGCCAAGCTCCGGGGGGGAACACCGGGGAGCTGTTTTTT. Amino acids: CASSQAPGGNTGELFF. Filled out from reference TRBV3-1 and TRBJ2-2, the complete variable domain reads DTAVSQTPKYLVTQMGNDKSIKCEQNLGHDTMYWYKQDSKKFLKIMFSYNNKELIINETVPNRFSPKSPDKAHLNLHINSLELGDSAVYFCASSQAPGGNTGELFFGEGSRLTVL.

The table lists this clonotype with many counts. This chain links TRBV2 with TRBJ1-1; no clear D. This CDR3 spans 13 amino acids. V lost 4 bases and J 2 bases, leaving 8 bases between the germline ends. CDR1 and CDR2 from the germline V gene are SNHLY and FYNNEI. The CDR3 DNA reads TGTGCCAGCAGTGCGCAGGTAAACACTGAAGCTTTCTTT. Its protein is CASSAQVNTEAFF.

Here the CDR3 reads CSVAPTAGNTIYF. The CDR3 bases are TGCAGCGTTGCCCCCACCGCTGGAAACACCATATATTTT. This chain connects TRBV29-1 to TRBJ1-3; D is unclear. From germline, CDR1 is SQVTM and CDR2 ANQGSEA. Trimming shortened V by 4 bases and J by 2 bases, and 9 bases separated the two germline ends. The CDR3 has 13 amino acids.

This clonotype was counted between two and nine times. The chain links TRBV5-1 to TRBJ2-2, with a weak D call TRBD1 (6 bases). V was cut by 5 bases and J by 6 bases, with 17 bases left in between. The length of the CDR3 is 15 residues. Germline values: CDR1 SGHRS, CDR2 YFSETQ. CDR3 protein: CASSYRDTPPGELFF. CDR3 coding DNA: TGCGCCAGCAGTTACCGGGACACCCCCCCCGGGGAGCTGTTTTTT.

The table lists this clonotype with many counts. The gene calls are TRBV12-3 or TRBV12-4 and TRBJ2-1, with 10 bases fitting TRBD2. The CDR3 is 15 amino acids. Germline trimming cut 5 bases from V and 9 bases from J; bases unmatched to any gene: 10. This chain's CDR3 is CASSASAGGHGEQFF. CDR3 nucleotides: TGTGCCAGCAGTGCCTCAGCGGGGGGGCATGGTGAGCAGTTCTTC.